This T cell receptor (beta chain) was documented in a study of cytotoxic CD8 clonotypes in ibrutinib-treated CLL (dated by TCRdb to about 2021). Some background on the complete study: The cohort included about 15 treatment-naive and under 13 relapsed/refractory patients; 17 to 18 were IGHV unmutated. Patients were still on ibrutinib when every remission and progressive disease sample was collected. Partial responses were observed in about 24 patients and complete responses in 2; after a median follow-up of 68 months, remission was maintained in approximately 14 patients and progression was observed in some twelve. Of the 80 to 95 participants in the trial, about 25 had longitudinal samples available. An average of about 260,000 productive templates and approximately 91,000 productive rearrangements was obtained per sample. Cryopreserved peripheral blood mononuclear cells were collected at three points: before therapy, at response, and at either sustained remission or disease progression. Response samples were taken after a median of roughly a year on treatment, ranging from roughly 6 to 36 months.

The germline ends are 8 bases apart after V is trimmed by 3 bases and J by 2 bases. The CDR3 has 14 amino acids, counting the end cysteine and phenylalanine. Just the 42-base CDR3 DNA is kept, in frame starting at base 1. Taken from the germline V gene, the CDR1 and CDR2 loops are SGHRS and YFSETQ. What this sample's time point label stands for: roughly 2 years on ibrutinib. Roughly 2 micrograms of genomic DNA were extracted from cryopreserved PBMCs for TCR beta library preparation. High-throughput TCR beta sequencing was performed on longitudinal blood samples from CLL patients receiving ibrutinib monotherapy. The patients took part in an open-label, single-center phase 2 trial of ibrutinib monotherapy. Remarks on this clone: What this receptor recognizes is not known. Base qualities are not provided; no much larger clone lies one nucleotide away.

Results and caveats for the whole study, not just this receptor: Public clonotypes were rare and either shrank or stayed stable during treatment, and the rise in clonality at ibrutinib response reflected expansion of private clonotypes. Lymph node repertoires were not examined, and the timing of sampling was not matched between patients in sustained remission and those whose disease progressed. Clonality rose at ibrutinib response, remained stable during sustained remission, and dropped back toward baseline at progression. Baseline clonality exceeded that of age-matched healthy donors and correlated strongly with circulating CD8+ T-cell counts.

On a MiSeq, deep resolution sequencing aimed for a depth between 1 in 1 million and 1 in 200,000 T cells, with each clonotype covered 10x on average. The immunoSEQ hsTCRB Kit was used to generate the TCR beta libraries. The source study handled its data this way. ImmunoSEQ Data Assistant and ImmunoSEQ Analyzer were used for data analysis, and V, D and J genes were assigned according to IMGT definitions. Clonality, which ranges from 0 to 1, was calculated as one minus the normalized Shannon entropy of productive rearrangement frequencies. Only overrepresented clonotypes making up at least 0.05% of each patient's repertoire were included in the public clonotype analysis. Repertoires from thirteen age-matched healthy donors in immuneACCESS were used as clonality controls. This is the immuneACCESS table as TCRdb keeps it, with only in-frame sequences that have V and J called. A part of the clones is gone; compared with another copy, unresolved V genes explain less than half, and the rest is unexplained. V and J calls and clone size are given by that table; D and trimming were obtained from the DNA. This sample lists about 160,000 clones; approximately 84% were detected once. Together, the top ten hold 4.6% of the sample.

This receptor was taken from a human donor with chronic lymphocytic leukemia. Recombination linked TRBV5-1 to TRBJ2-2; the D gene remains uncertain. The sample was PBMCs, taken after 24 months of ibrutinib treatment. The nucleotides are TGCGCCAGCAGCTCCTGGGTTAACACCGGGGAGCTGTTTTTT. Translated, this is CASSSWVNTGELFF.